Sequencing of this T cell receptor beta chain was carried out in a study of T cells in Graves' hyperthyroidism and ophthalmopathy. Study-wide background: Peripheral blood collection took place at initial diagnosis, before any treatment. Study-level points and caveats: Also found in blood were most expanded thyroid clonotypes above 0.001.

The CDR3 regions of TCR beta were amplified from RNA transcripts. With the HTBI primer set, the TCR CDR3 went through a first round of RT-PCR. TCRdb re-derived calls from the multiplex PCR reads in MiXCR, one entry per CDR3 protein. The sample yields over 400,000 distinct CDR3 sequences, roughly 22% seen once. This clonotype was picked up one time. The antigen is not known. Per germline, CDR1 LGHNA and CDR2 YSLEER. The CDR3 length is 15 residues. The V end lost 0 bases, the J end lost 6 bases, and 14 bases lay between the germline ends. The receptor was derived from a woman aged 65 to 85 with Graves' ophthalmopathy. The chain has TRBV4-3 and TRBJ1-1; D not resolved. The specimen sequenced was blood. The CDR3 loop is CASSQDQKGWAEAFF. CDR3 nucleotide sequence: TGCGCCAGCAGCCAAGATCAGAAGGGATGGGCTGAAGCTTTCTTT.